This entry concerns a single T cell receptor beta chain. In this sample, this clonotype turned up a few times. Which antigen it targets is not known. Within one base of it there is no much larger clone, and no base qualities were kept. High-throughput TCR beta sequencing profiled peripheral blood CD8+ and CD4+ T cells from healthy donors, Susac syndrome patients and multiple sclerosis patients. Multiple sclerosis controls were treatment-naive patients with stable or active relapsing-remitting disease fulfilling revised McDonald criteria. CD8+ TEMRA cells were enriched by FACS, while bulk CD8+ and CD4+ T cells were purified by magnetic negative isolation. Blood was collected in EDTA tubes and processed within 24 hours, with PBMCs isolated through density gradient centrifugation. PBMCs intended for TCR sequencing were frozen in liquid nitrogen and were later thawed in a 37 degrees C water bath. The sorted or isolated CD4+, CD8+ and CD8+ TEMRA cells had a purity of 90% or higher.

The data are from a study of CD8 T cells in Susac syndrome (dated by TCRdb to between 2018 and 2021). General notes on the study: Whether CD8+ T cell activation and differentiation in Susac syndrome was antigen driven was tested using repertoire sequencing. The clonality of the CD8+ T cell repertoire was compared across approximately eleven healthy donors, some 14 Susac syndrome patients and under 18 multiple sclerosis patients.

V sheds 5 bases and J sheds 0 bases, leaving 7 bases between their ends. According to the germline V gene, CDR1 reads MDHEN and CDR2 reads SYDVKM. Spanning cysteine to phenylalanine, the CDR3 consists of 13 amino acids. Only the CDR3 DNA stays, 39 bases, in frame from base 1. RNA was extracted using the RNeasy kit, and about 0.5 to 1 microgram was reverse transcribed with random hexamers. The immunoSEQ multiplex PCR assay, which covers 54 Vbeta and 13 Jbeta segments, was used to amplify TCR beta CDR3 regions. Bias from PCR amplification was corrected by using a synthetic template baseline for primer optimization and for computational correction. The study's own analysis went as follows. Reads were annotated to V, D and J genes per IMGT and analyzed with immunoSEQ Analyzer, keeping only productive sequences. Clonality was computed as one minus Shannon entropy normalized by log2 of the number of productive unique sequences. Public and private clones were assessed among the 100 most prevalent clones of each patient and control. Clones were defined as Susac-specific if absent from the healthy and MS cohorts, from 1052 published viral clones and from other ImmuneACCESS disease sequences. The public reads were reanalyzed by TCRdb: fastp trimming at Q25, MiXCR alignment, in-frame beta chains only. Entries that share a CDR3 protein sequence are merged under the most common genes and DNA. The V and J calls and clone size are TCRdb's, not the authors'. In all, the sample holds hundreds of thousands of distinct CDR3 sequences, and roughly 90% of those were seen once. Roughly 0.17% of the sample lies in the top ten.

Overall results and qualifications from the work: The number of individuals in the TCR sequencing and HLA analysis was acknowledged as relatively small.

The sequence joins TRBV28 to TRBJ1-1; the D gene is unclear. The sequence was obtained from a human donor with multiple sclerosis. The sample comprised CD8+ T cells from PBMCs. The DNA is as follows: TGTGCCAGCAGTCTCGACATGAACACTGAAGCTTTCTTT. Its amino acids are CASSLDMNTEAFF.